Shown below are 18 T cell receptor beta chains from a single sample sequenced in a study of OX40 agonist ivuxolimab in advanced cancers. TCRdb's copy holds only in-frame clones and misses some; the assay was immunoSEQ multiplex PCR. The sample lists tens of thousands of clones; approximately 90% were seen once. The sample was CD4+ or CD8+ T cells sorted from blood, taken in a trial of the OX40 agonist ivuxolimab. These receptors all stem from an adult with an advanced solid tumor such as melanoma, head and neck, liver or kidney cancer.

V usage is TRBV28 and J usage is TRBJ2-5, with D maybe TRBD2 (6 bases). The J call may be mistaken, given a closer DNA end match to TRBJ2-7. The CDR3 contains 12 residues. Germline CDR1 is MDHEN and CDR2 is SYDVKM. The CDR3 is CASRFGGGEQYF. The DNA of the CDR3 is TGTGCCAGCAGGTTCGGGGGTGGCGAGCAGTACTTC.

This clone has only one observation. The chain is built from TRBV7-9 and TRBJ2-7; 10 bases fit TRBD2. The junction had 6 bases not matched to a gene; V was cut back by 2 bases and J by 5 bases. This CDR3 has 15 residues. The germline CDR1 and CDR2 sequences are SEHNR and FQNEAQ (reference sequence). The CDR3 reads CASSLSPSGSHEQYF. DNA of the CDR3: TGTGCCAGCAGCTTATCTCCTAGCGGGAGCCACGAGCAGTACTTC.

CDR3 DNA: TGTGCCAGCAGCTTGAGGGGGAACACCGGGGAGCTGTTTTTT. It specifies CASSLRGNTGELFF. The rearrangement links TRBV11-3 to TRBJ2-2; the D gene could be TRBD1 or TRBD2 (5 bases each). This CDR3 is built from 14 residues. Trimming stripped 3 bases from V and 1 base from J, with 6 bases between. The germline V gene has CDR1 SGHNT and CDR2 YENEEA.

CDR3 coding DNA: TGCGCCAGCAGCCAAGAGATCGCGGCGGGAGCAGATACGCAGTATTTT. This translates into CASSQEIAAGADTQYF. The genes are TRBV4-1 and TRBJ2-3; 7 nucleotides match TRBD2. The V segment lost 0 bases and the J segment 4 bases; nucleotides outside the gene matches: 7. This CDR3 is 16 amino acids long. Germline values: CDR1 MGHRA, CDR2 YSYEKL.

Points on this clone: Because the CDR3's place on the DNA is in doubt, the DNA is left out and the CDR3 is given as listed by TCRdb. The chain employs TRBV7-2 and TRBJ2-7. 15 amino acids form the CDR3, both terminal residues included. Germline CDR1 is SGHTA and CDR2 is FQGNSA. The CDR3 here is CASSFGSGQPYEQYF.

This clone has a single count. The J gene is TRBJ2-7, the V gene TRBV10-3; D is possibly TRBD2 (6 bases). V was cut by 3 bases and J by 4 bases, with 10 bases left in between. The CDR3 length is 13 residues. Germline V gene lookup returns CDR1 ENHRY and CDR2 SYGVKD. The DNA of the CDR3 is TGTGCCATCAGTGATGGAGGGAATTACGAGCAGTACTTC. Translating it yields CAISDGGNYEQYF.

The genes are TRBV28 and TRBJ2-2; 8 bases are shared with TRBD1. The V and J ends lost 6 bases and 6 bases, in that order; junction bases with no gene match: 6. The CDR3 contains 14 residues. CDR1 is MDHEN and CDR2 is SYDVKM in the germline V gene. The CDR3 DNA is TGTGCCAGCAGCACGGGACAGGTGGCCGGGGAGCTGTTTTTT. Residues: CASSTGQVAGELFF.

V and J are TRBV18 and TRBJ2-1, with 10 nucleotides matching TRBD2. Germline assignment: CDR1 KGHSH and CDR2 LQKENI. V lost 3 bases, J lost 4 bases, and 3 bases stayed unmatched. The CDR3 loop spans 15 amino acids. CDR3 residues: CASSPPSGGYNEQFF. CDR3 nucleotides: TGTGCCAGCTCACCCCCTAGCGGGGGATACAATGAGCAGTTCTTC.

CDR3: CASTSNGTQGAYEQYF. The CDR3 DNA sequence: TGCGCCAGCACTTCAAACGGGACTCAGGGGGCCTACGAGCAGTACTTC. The chain is built from TRBV23-1 and TRBJ2-7, with a weak D call TRBD1 (7 bases). TRBV23-1 is known as an ORF, though its function is uncertain. The CDR3 extends over 16 amino acids. V shed 7 bases and J shed 2 bases, with 21 bases lying between them.

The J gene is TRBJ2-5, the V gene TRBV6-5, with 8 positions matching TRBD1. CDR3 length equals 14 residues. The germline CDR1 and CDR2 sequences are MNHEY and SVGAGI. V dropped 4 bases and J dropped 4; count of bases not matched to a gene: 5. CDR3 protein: CASSLTGDRETQYF. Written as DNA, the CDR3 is TGTGCCAGCAGTTTGACAGGGGATAGAGAGACCCAGTACTTC.

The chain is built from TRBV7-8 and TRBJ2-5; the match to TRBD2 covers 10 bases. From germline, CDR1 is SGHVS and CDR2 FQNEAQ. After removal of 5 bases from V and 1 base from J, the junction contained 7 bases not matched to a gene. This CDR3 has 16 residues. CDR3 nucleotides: TGTGCCAGCAGCCCTGGGGGGACTAGCGCCCAAGAGACCCAGTACTTC. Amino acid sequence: CASSPGGTSAQETQYF.

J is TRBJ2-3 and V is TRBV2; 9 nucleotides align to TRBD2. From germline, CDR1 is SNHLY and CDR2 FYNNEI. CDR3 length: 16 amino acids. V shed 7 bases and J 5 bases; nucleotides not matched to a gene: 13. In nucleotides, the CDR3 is TGTGCCAGCACCGGAGGGGCGGGAGGGATGAGAGATACGCAGTATTTT. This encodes CASTGGAGGMRDTQYF.

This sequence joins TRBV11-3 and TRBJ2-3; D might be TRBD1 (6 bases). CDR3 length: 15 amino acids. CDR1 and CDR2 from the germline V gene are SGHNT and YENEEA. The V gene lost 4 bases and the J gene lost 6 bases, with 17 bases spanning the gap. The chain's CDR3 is CASSWEPTGLDTQYF. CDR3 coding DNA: TGTGCCAGCAGCTGGGAACCGACAGGTCTCGATACGCAGTATTTT.

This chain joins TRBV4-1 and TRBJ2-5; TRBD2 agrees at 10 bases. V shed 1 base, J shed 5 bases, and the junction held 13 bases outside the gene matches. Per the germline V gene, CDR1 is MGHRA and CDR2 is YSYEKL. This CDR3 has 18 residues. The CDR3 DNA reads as TGCGCCAGCAGCCAAGGGACTAGCGGAGTCGATGGCATGGAGACCCAGTACTTC. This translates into CASSQGTSGVDGMETQYF.

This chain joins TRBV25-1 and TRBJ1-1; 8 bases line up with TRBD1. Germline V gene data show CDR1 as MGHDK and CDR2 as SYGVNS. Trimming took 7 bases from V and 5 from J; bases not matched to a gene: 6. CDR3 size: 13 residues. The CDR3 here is CASTVGQGTEAFF. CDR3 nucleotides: TGTGCCAGCACAGTAGGACAGGGAACTGAAGCTTTCTTT.

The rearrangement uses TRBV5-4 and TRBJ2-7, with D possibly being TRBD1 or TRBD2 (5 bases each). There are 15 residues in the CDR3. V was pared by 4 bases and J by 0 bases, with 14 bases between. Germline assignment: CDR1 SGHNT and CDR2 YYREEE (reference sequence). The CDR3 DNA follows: TGTGCCAGCAGCCCGGGACCAGAGAGCTCCTACGAGCAGTACTTC. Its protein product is CASSPGPESSYEQYF. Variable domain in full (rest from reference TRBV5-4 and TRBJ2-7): ETGVTQSPTHLIKTRGQQVTLRCSSQSGHNTVSWYQQALGQGPQFIFQYYREEENGRGNFPPRFSGLQFPNYSSELNVNALELDDSALYLCASSPGPESSYEQYFGPGTRLTVT.

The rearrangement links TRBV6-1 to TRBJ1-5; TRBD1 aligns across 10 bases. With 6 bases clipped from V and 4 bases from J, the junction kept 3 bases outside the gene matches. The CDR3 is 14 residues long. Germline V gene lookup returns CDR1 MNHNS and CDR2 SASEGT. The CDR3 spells CASRGDRGNQPQHF. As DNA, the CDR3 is TGTGCCAGCAGGGGGGACAGGGGAAATCAGCCCCAGCATTTT.

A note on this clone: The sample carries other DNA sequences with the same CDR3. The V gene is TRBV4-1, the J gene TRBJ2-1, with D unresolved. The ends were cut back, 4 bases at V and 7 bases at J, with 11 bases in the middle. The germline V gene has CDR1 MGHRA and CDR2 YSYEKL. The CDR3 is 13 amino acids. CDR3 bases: TGCGCCAGCAGCCGCGGCCGCCGGAATGAGCAGTTCTTC. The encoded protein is CASSRGRRNEQFF.